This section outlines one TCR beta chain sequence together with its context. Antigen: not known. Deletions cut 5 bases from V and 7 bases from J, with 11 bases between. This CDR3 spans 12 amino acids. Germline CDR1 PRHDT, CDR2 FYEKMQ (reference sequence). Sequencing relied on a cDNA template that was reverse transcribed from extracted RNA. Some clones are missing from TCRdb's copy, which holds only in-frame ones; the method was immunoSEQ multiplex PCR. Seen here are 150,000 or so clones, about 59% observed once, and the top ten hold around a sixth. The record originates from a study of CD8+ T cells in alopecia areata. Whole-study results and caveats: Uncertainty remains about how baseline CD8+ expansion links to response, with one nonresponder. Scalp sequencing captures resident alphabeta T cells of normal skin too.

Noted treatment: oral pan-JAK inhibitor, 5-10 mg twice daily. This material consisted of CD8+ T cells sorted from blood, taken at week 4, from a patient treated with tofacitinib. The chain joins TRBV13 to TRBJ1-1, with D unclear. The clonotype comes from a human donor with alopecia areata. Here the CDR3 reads CASSPPPGEAFF. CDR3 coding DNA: TGTGCCAGCAGCCCTCCCCCAGGTGAAGCTTTCTTT.